The 18 T cell receptor beta chains in this list originate from one sample, sequenced in a study of shared clonotypes between healthy human individuals (dated by TCRdb to 2018 to 2020). Library creation used the immunoSEQ multiplex PCR assay. The table was pulled from immuneACCESS by TCRdb, which kept in-frame rearrangements only. Such tables lose some clones; where checked, under half of the loss comes from unresolved V genes, and the rest has no known cause. The sample includes millions of clones, with roughly 93% observed a single time. 0.39% of the sample goes to the ten largest clones. The sample was naive CD4+ T cells from PBMCs. This sample's cell subset or site label indicates: CD45RA+ positively selected. Receptor source: a man aged 18-30 years in good health. Some clones in this sample may be carry-over from other donors' samples.

As to this clone: The sample carries other DNA sequences with the same CDR3. The V gene is TRBV5-1, the J gene TRBJ1-1; D perhaps matches TRBD1 (6 bases). This CDR3 has 14 amino acids. Germline assignment: CDR1 SGHRS and CDR2 YFSETQ. V lost 0 bases to trimming and J lost 2 bases, with 8 bases between them. The CDR3 loop reads CASSLDRANTEAFF. DNA of the CDR3: TGCGCCAGCAGCTTGGACAGGGCAAACACTGAAGCTTTCTTT. Drawing the rest from reference TRBV5-1 and TRBJ1-1, the complete variable domain is KAGVTQTPRYLIKTRGQQVTLSCSPISGHRSVSWYQQTPGQGLQFLFEYFSETQRNKGNFPGRFSGRQFSNSRSEMNVSTLELGDSALYLCASSLDRANTEAFFGQGTRLTVV.

The chain joins TRBV11-3 to TRBJ2-6; 11 positions match TRBD2. Germline V gene lookup returns CDR1 SGHNT and CDR2 YENEEA. The trim removed 5 bases at V and 0 bases at J, leaving 6 bases unmatched. The CDR3 spans 18 residues. The CDR3 reads CASSPRLAGGSGANVLTF. The CDR3 region has the DNA TGTGCCAGCAGCCCGCGGCTAGCGGGGGGCTCTGGGGCCAACGTCCTGACTTTC.

The V gene is TRBV11-2, the J gene TRBJ2-7, with 8 bases lining up with TRBD2. The CDR3 runs to 14 residues. V dropped 5 bases and J dropped 4; count of bases not matched to a gene: 7. Germline CDR1 is SGHAT and CDR2 is FQNNGV. CDR3 amino acids: CASSHSGAPYEQYF. CDR3 bases: TGTGCCAGCAGCCATAGCGGGGCCCCGTACGAGCAGTACTTC.

The V gene is TRBV14, the J gene TRBJ1-2, with D possibly matching TRBD1 (5 bases). CDR1 and CDR2 (germline): SGHDN, FVKESK. This CDR3 has 13 residues. V shed 0 bases and J shed 14 bases, with 16 bases lying between them. This chain's CDR3 is CASSQERQGRKTF. In DNA form, the CDR3 reads TGTGCCAGCAGCCAAGAAAGGCAGGGACGAAAAACCTTC.

V gene TRBV9 combines with J gene TRBJ2-2, with TRBD2 identical over 9 bases. V trimming: 2 bases; J trimming: 4 bases; junction bases outside the gene matches: 6. CDR3 size: 16 residues. Germline CDR1 and CDR2: SGDLS and YYNGEE. CDR3 nucleotide sequence: TGTGCCAGCAGCGTGGCTAGCGGGATACTCACCGGGGAGCTGTTTTTT. Amino acids: CASSVASGILTGELFF.

The V call is TRBV27, the J call TRBJ1-1; D perhaps matches TRBD1 (6 bases). The CDR3 totals 15 residues. Trimming pared 7 bases from V and 1 base from J, leaving 16 bases between. Per the germline V gene, CDR1 is MNHEY and CDR2 is SMNVEV (reference sequence). The CDR3 loop reads CASMEGGGRNTEAFF. For the CDR3, the DNA is TGTGCCAGCATGGAGGGGGGGGGCCGGAACACTGAAGCTTTCTTT.

The chain couples TRBV25-1 to TRBJ1-2; no clear D gene. The germline V gene encodes CDR1 MGHDK and CDR2 SYGVNS. V lost 1 base and J 10 bases, leaving 10 bases between the germline ends. This CDR3 has 12 amino acids. CDR3 amino acids: CASSESRRDYTF. As DNA, the CDR3 is TGTGCCAGCAGTGAATCCAGGAGGGACTACACCTTC.

This clone was seen a few times. This chain joins TRBV2 and TRBJ1-5; D possibly corresponds to TRBD1 (5 bases). CDR3 size: 14 residues. Germline V lookup: CDR1 SNHLY, CDR2 FYNNEI. Trimming took off 2 bases at V and 4 bases at J, with 9 bases between the two ends. CDR3 sequence: CASSEYRLNQPQHF. Written as DNA, the CDR3 is TGTGCCAGCAGTGAATACAGGCTAAATCAGCCCCAGCATTTT. The full variable domain, with the rest looked up from reference TRBV2 and TRBJ1-5, is EPEVTQTPSHQVTQMGQEVILRCVPISNHLYFYWYRQILGQKVEFLVSFYNNEISEKSEIFDDQFSVERPDGSNFTLKIRSTKLEDSAMYFCASSEYRLNQPQHFGDGTRLSIL.

V usage is TRBV11-3 and J usage is TRBJ2-2; D gene uncertain. This CDR3 is built from 15 residues. Germline V gene data show CDR1 as SGHNT and CDR2 as YENEEA. The V end was cut by 7 bases, the J end by 3 bases, with 15 bases between. CDR3 nucleotides: TGTGCCAGCACCCTACTTCGGATTTACACCGGGGAGCTGTTTTTT. Its translation: CASTLLRIYTGELFF.

In this sample, this clone turned up once. V is TRBV18 and J is TRBJ1-5; 11 bases are a match to TRBD1. The CDR3 runs 14 residues. Germline trimming cut 6 bases from V and 5 bases from J; bases unmatched to any gene: 3. From germline, CDR1 is KGHSH and CDR2 LQKENI. CDR3 sequence (DNA): TGTGCCAGCTCCCGGGACAGGGGGGATCAGCCCCAGCATTTT. It specifies CASSRDRGDQPQHF.

J is TRBJ2-1 and V is TRBV18, with D perhaps assigned TRBD1 or TRBD2 (5 bases each). The CDR3 totals 17 residues. Germline V lookup: CDR1 KGHSH, CDR2 LQKENI. Between the trimmed V and J ends, which lost 3 bases and 5 bases, there was a span of 20 bases. CDR3 sequence (DNA): TGTGCCAGCTCACCCGGGACGCCAAGGGGACCGAACAATGAGCAGTTCTTC. Its protein is CASSPGTPRGPNNEQFF.

The chain is built from TRBV19 and TRBJ1-3; D remains ambiguous. CDR1 is LNHDA, CDR2 SQIVND, per germline (reference sequence). Trimming left V 6 bases short and J 2 bases short, with 11 bases between. The CDR3 covers 14 residues. The CDR3, as DNA: TGTGCCAGTAGCACCACAGTAACTGGAAACACCATATATTTT. This codes for CASSTTVTGNTIYF.

The gene calls are TRBV7-8 and TRBJ1-3, with D possibly matching TRBD1 (5 bases). This CDR3 spans 15 amino acids. Trimming took off 2 bases at V and 4 bases at J, with 12 bases between the two ends. The germline V gene encodes CDR1 SGHVS and CDR2 FQNEAQ. CDR3 sequence: CASSLISGAGNTIYF. CDR3 nucleotides: TGTGCCAGCAGCTTAATCTCTGGGGCCGGAAACACCATATATTTT.

CDR3 in DNA: TGTGCCACCAGCAGAGGAGACTCCCACCCCGATCAGCCCCAGCATTTT. It codes for CATSRGDSHPDQPQHF. This rearrangement joins TRBV15 to TRBJ1-5; D is ambiguous. Germline lookup yields CDR1 LNHNV and CDR2 YYDKDF (reference sequence). The length of the CDR3 is 16 residues. The V gene lost 1 base and the J gene lost 5 bases, with 15 bases spanning the gap. The whole variable domain, remainder taken from reference TRBV15 and TRBJ1-5, is DAMVIQNPRYQVTQFGKPVTLSCSQTLNHNVMYWYQQKSSQAPKLLFHYYDKDFNNEADTPDNFQSRRPNTSFCFLDIRSPGLGDTAMYLCATSRGDSHPDQPQHFGDGTRLSIL.

This clone appeared a single time. The V gene is TRBV6-1, the J gene TRBJ1-3; D not certain. CDR1 MNHNS and CDR2 SASEGT come from the germline V gene. Trimming shortened V by 2 bases and J by 0 bases, and 11 bases separated the two germline ends. The CDR3 is 16 residues long. CDR3 sequence (DNA): TGTGCCAGCAGTGAACTTCGGCCTCGCTCTGGAAACACCATATATTTT. Protein product: CASSELRPRSGNTIYF.

The rearrangement joins TRBV19 to TRBJ2-5, with D perhaps assigned TRBD1 or TRBD2 (5 bases each). V lost 3 bases to trimming and J lost 4 bases, with 18 bases between them. The CDR3 extends over 16 amino acids. The germline V gene has CDR1 LNHDA and CDR2 SQIVND (reference sequence). The CDR3 DNA is TGTGCCAGTAGTATCACGGGACGCACCTTTGGAGAGACCCAGTACTTC. Translated: CASSITGRTFGETQYF.

V gene TRBV28 combines with J gene TRBJ1-1, with D perhaps matching TRBD1 (6 bases). CDR1 is MDHEN, CDR2 SYDVKM, per germline. This CDR3 has 14 residues. Deletions cut 4 bases from V and 8 bases from J, with 17 bases between. The CDR3 region is CASSWAGAAQEAFF. DNA of the CDR3: TGTGCCAGCAGTTGGGCAGGGGCCGCACAGGAAGCTTTCTTT.

The chain couples TRBV15 to TRBJ2-1, with D tentatively TRBD1 or TRBD2 (6 bases each). Trimming left V 6 bases short and J 0 bases short, with 21 bases between. The CDR3 is 18 amino acids. Germline V gene data show CDR1 as LNHNV and CDR2 as YYDKDF (reference sequence). CDR3 in DNA: TGTGCCACCAGGGGATTAGAGGATTGGGGGGCCTCCTACAATGAGCAGTTCTTC. This gives the protein CATRGLEDWGASYNEQFF.